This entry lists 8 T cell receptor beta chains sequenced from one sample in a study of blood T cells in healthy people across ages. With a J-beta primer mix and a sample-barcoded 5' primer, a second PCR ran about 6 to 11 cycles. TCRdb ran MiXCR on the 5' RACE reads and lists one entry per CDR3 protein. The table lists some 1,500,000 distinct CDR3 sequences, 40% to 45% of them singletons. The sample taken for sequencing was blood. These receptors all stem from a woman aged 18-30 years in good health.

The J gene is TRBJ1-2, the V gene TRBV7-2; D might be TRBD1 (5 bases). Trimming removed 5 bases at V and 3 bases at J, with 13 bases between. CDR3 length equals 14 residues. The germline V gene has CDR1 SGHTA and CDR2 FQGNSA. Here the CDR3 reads CASSPPGVYYGYTF. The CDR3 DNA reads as TGTGCCAGCAGCCCCCCGGGGGTGTACTATGGCTACACCTTC.

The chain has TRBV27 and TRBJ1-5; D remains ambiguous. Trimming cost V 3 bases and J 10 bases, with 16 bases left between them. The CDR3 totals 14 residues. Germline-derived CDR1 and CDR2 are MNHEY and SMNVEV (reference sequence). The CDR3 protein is CASSLRLLEYPQHF. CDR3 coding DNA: TGTGCCAGCAGTTTGAGGTTACTCGAATACCCCCAGCATTTT.

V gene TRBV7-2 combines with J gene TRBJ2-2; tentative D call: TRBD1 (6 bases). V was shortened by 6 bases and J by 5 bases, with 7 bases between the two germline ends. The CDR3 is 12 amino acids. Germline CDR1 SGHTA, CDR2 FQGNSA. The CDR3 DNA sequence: TGTGCCAGCAGGGGGGCAACCGGGGAGCTGTTTTTT. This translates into CASRGATGELFF.

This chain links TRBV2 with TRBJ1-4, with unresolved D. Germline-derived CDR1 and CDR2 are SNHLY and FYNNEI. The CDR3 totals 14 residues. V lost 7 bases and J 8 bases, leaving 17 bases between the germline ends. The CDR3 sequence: CASTARALREKLFF. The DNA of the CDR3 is TGTGCCAGCACTGCAAGGGCTCTTCGGGAAAAACTGTTTTTT.

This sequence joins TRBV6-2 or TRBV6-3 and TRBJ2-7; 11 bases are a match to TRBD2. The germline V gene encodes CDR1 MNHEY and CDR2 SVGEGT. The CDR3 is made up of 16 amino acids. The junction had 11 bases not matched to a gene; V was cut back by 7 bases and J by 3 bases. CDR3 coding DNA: TGTGCCAGCACTCTCACCAGACTAGCGGGAAACTACGAGCAGTACTTC. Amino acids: CASTLTRLAGNYEQYF.

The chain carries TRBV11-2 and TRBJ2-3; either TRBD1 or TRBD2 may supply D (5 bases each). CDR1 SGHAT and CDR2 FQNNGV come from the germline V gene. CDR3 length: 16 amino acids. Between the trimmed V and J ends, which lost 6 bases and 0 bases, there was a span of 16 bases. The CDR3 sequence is CASRSRLGTSTDTQYF. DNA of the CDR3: TGTGCCAGCAGATCTAGGCTAGGGACCAGCACAGATACGCAGTATTTT.

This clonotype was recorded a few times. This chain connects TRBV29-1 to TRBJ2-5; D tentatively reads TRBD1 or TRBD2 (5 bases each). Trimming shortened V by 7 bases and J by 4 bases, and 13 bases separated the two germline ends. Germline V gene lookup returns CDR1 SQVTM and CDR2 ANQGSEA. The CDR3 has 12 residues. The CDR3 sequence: CSGRLGGETQYF. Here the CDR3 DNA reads TGCAGCGGGAGACTTGGGGGAGAGACCCAGTACTTC.

The CDR3 loop is CASRDLQGPPYNEQFF. In nucleotides, the CDR3 is TGTGCCAGCAGGGACCTACAGGGGCCCCCGTACAATGAGCAGTTCTTC. The V gene is TRBV6-6, the J gene TRBJ2-1; TRBD1 agrees at 7 bases. V lost 6 bases to trimming and J lost 4 bases; unmatched junction nucleotides: 12. The CDR3 is made up of 16 amino acids. From germline, CDR1 is MNHNY and CDR2 SVGAGI (reference sequence).